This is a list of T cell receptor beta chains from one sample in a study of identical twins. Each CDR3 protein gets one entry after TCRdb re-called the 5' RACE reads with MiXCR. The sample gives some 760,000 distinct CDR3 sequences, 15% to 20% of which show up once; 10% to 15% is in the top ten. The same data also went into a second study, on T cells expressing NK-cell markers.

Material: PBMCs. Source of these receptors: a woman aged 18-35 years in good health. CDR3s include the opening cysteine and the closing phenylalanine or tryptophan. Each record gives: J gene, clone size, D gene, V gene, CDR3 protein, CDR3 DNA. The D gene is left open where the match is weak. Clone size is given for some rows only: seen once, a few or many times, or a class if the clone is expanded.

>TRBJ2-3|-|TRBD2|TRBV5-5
CASSLLAGGRGGTDTQYF
TGTGCCAGCAGCTTGCTCGCGGGAGGAAGGGGGGGCACAGATACGCAGTATTTT
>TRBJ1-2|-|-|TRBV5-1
CASSLEVDHYGYTF
TGCGCCAGCAGCTTGGAGGTGGACCACTATGGCTACACCTTC
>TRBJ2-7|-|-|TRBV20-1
CSARRGGTTYEQYF
TGCAGTGCTAGGAGGGGGGGTACTACCTACGAGCAGTACTTC
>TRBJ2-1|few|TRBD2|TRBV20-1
CSANSGRVIYNEQFF
TGCAGTGCGAACAGCGGGAGGGTAATCTACAATGAGCAGTTCTTC
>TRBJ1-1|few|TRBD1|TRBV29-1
CSVDVGTGGTEAFF
TGCAGCGTTGACGTCGGGACAGGGGGGACTGAAGCTTTCTTT
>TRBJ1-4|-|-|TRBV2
CASGWVGGSEKLFF
TGTGCCAGCGGATGGGTCGGGGGAAGTGAAAAACTGTTTTTT
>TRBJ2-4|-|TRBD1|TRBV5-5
CASSPMTGGSHIQYF
TGTGCCAGCAGCCCGATGACAGGGGGCTCGCACATTCAGTACTTC
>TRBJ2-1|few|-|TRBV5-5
CASSPIGYNEQLF
TGTGCCAGCAGCCCTATTGGTTACAATGAGCAGCTCTTC
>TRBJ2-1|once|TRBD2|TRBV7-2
CASSEGLAHNEQFF
TGTGCCAGCAGCGAAGGACTAGCCCACAATGAGCAGTTCTTC
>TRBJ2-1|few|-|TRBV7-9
CASSSPGHPAYNEQFF
TGTGCCAGCAGCTCCCCCGGACACCCTGCCTACAATGAGCAGTTCTTC
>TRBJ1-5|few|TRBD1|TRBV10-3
CATDRGEGNQPQHF
TGTGCCACTGACAGGGGGGAGGGCAATCAGCCCCAGCATTTT
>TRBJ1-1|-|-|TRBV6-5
CASSYSFQVTEAFF
TGTGCCAGCAGTTACTCTTTCCAGGTCACTGAAGCTTTCTTT
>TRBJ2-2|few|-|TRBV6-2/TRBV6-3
CASSLGHAANTGELFF
TGTGCCAGCAGCCTCGGACATGCCGCGAACACCGGGGAGCTGTTTTTT
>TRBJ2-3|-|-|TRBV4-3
CASSQGNRRSTDTQYF
TGCGCCAGCAGCCAAGGGAACAGGCGGAGCACAGATACGCAGTATTTT
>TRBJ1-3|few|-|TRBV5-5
CASSLVGQQGNTIYF
TGTGCCAGCAGCTTGGTGGGCCAGCAGGGAAACACCATATATTTT
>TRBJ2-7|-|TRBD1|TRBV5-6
CASSYEPDRVEQYF
TGTGCCAGCAGCTATGAACCCGACAGGGTGGAGCAGTACTTC
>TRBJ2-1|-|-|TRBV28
CASSRSWGSSYNEQFF
TGTGCCAGCAGTCGCTCCTGGGGGAGCTCCTACAATGAGCAGTTCTTC
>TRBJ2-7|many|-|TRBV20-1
CSTRGASYEQYF
TGCTCCACACGGGGGGCCTCCTACGAGCAGTACTTC
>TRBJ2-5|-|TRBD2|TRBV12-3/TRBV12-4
CASSPGGVGTQYF
TGTGCCAGCAGTCCGGGAGGTGTGGGGACCCAGTACTTC
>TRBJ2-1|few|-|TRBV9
CASSVGSGTGEQFF
TGTGCCAGCAGCGTAGGGTCGGGGACCGGTGAGCAGTTCTTC
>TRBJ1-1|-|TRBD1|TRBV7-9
CASSQGARGLNTEAFF
TGTGCCAGCAGCCAGGGGGCGCGGGGCTTGAACACTGAAGCTTTCTTT
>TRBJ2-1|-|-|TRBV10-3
CAISEQGRHNEQFF
TGTGCCATCAGTGAGCAGGGGCGTCACAATGAGCAGTTCTTC
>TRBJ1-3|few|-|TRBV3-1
CASSQDLGLALGNTIYF
TGTGCCAGCAGCCAAGATTTAGGCTTGGCCTTGGGAAACACCATATATTTT
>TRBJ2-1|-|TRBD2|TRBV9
CASSDTIPGLADNEQFF
TGTGCCAGCAGCGACACGATTCCGGGACTAGCGGATAATGAGCAGTTCTTC
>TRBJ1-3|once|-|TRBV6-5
CASSYRQQGNTIYF
TGTGCCAGCAGTTACCGACAGCAAGGAAACACCATATATTTT
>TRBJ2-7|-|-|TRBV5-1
CASSLGGTRVYEQYF
TGCGCCAGCAGCCTGGGCGGAACGCGTGTCTACGAGCAGTACTTC
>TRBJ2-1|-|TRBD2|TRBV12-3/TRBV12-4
CASSLRAGGGNNEQFF
TGTGCCAGCAGCTTACGGGCGGGGGGGGGTAACAATGAGCAGTTCTTC
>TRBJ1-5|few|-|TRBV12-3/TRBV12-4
CASSSGLQENQPQHF
TGTGCCAGCAGTTCCGGTTTACAGGAAAATCAGCCCCAGCATTTT
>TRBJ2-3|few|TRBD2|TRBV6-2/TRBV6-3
CASSYSGGAADTQYF
TGTGCCAGCAGTTACAGCGGGGGGGCTGCAGATACGCAGTATTTT
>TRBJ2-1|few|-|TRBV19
CASSISISNEQFF
TGTGCCAGTAGTATAAGTATTAGCAATGAGCAGTTCTTC
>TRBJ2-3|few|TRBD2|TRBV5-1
CASSGGLASVTDTQYF
TGCGCCAGCAGCGGGGGACTAGCGTCTGTCACAGATACGCAGTATTTT
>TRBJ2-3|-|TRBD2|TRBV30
CAWVTSGASLGSTQYF
TGTGCCTGGGTTACTAGCGGGGCCTCCTTAGGGTCTACGCAGTATTTT
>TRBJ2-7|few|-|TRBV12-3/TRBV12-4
CASSLSGRLDEQYF
TGTGCCAGCAGTTTATCCGGGAGACTCGACGAGCAGTACTTC
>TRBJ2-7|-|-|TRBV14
CASSQLEPAYEQYF
TGTGCCAGCAGCCAGTTAGAACCCGCCTACGAGCAGTACTTC
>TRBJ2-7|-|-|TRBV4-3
CASSQSWTYEQYF
TGCGCCAGCAGCCAATCGTGGACCTACGAGCAGTACTTC
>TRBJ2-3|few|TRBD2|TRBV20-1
CSAGRSGSSTDTQYF
TGCAGTGCCGGCCGCAGCGGGAGTAGCACAGATACGCAGTATTTT
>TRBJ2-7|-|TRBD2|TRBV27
CASAPMRGEAYEQYF
TGTGCCAGCGCCCCTATGCGGGGGGAAGCCTACGAGCAGTACTTC
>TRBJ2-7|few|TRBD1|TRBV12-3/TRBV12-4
CASSLRGQGSEQYF
TGTGCCAGCAGTTTAAGAGGACAGGGCAGCGAGCAGTACTTC
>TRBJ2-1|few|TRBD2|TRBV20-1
CSASLLAGGNEQFF
TGCAGTGCTAGTCTACTAGCGGGGGGGAATGAGCAGTTCTTC
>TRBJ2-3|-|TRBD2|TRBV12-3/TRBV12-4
CASRRTSGRVADTQYF
TGTGCCAGCAGGAGGACTAGCGGGAGAGTCGCAGATACGCAGTATTTT
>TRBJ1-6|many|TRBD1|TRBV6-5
CASSYTPGQGGNSPLHF
TGTGCCAGCAGTTACACCCCGGGACAGGGAGGCAATTCACCCCTCCACTTT
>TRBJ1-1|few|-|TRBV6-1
CASSGQRMNTEAFF
TGTGCCAGCAGTGGACAGAGAATGAACACTGAAGCTTTCTTT
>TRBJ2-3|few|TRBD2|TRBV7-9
CASSLWAGVSDTQYF
TGTGCCAGCAGCTTATGGGCGGGAGTGTCAGATACGCAGTATTTT
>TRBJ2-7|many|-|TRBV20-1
CSAQDGDSSYEQYF
TGCAGTGCTCAGGACGGAGATAGCTCCTACGAGCAGTACTTC
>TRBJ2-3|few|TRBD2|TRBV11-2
CASSSRLAGAADTQYF
TGTGCCAGCAGCTCGAGACTAGCGGGAGCGGCAGATACGCAGTATTTT
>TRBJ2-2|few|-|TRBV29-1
CSVAPTGHTGELFF
TGCAGCGTGGCGCCGACAGGACACACCGGGGAGCTGTTTTTT
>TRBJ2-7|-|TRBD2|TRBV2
CASSGLADNEQYF
TGTGCCAGCAGTGGACTAGCGGATAACGAGCAGTACTTC
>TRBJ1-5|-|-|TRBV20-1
CSASSGGMSNQPQHF
TGCAGTGCTAGTTCGGGGGGCATGAGCAATCAGCCCCAGCATTTT
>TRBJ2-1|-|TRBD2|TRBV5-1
CASSLLPSGGHNEQFF
TGCGCCAGCAGCCTCCTCCCTAGCGGGGGACACAATGAGCAGTTCTTC
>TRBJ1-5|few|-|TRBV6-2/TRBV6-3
CATTLRGNQPQHF
TGTGCCACCACCTTGAGGGGGAATCAGCCCCAGCATTTT
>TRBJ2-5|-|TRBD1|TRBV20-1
CSANPTGVGETQYF
TGCAGTGCGAATCCGACAGGGGTGGGAGAGACCCAGTACTTC
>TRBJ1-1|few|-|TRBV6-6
CASRDKMNTEAFF
TGTGCCAGCCGAGACAAAATGAACACTGAAGCTTTCTTT
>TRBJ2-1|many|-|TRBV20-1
CSARGGGNEQFF
TGCAGTGCTAGGGGAGGGGGCAATGAGCAGTTCTTC
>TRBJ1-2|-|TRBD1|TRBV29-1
CSVIKQGNENGYTF
TGCAGCGTTATAAAACAGGGGAATGAAAATGGCTACACCTTC
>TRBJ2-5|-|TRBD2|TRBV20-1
CSAVTRDYEETQYF
TGCAGTGCTGTAACCCGGGACTACGAAGAGACCCAGTACTTC
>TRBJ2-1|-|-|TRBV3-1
CASSQVEASWAQKQFF
TGTGCCAGCAGCCAAGTGGAGGCTAGCTGGGCACAGAAGCAGTTCTTC
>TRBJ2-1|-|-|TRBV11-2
CASSFGLASWEQFF
TGTGCCAGCAGCTTCGGTCTGGCTAGCTGGGAGCAGTTCTTC
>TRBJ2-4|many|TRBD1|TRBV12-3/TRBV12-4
CASSDGTEFIQYF
TGTGCCAGCAGCGACGGGACAGAGTTTATTCAGTACTTC